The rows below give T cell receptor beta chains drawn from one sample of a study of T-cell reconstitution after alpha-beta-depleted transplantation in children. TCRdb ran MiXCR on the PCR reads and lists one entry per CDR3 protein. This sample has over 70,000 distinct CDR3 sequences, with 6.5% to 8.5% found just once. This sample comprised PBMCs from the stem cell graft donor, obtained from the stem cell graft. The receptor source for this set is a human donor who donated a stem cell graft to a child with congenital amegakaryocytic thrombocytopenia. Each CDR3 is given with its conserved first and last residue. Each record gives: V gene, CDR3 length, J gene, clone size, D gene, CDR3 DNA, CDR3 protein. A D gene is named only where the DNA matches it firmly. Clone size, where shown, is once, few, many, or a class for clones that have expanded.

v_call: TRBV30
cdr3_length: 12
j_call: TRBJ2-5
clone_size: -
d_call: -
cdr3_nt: TGTGCCTGGAGGGGAAATTTGGAGACCCAGTACTTC
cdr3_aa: CAWRGNLETQYF

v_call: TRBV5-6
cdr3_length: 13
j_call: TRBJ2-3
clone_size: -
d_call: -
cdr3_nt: TGTGCCAGCAGCCCCGGACCCCCAGATACGCAGTATTTT
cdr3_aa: CASSPGPPDTQYF

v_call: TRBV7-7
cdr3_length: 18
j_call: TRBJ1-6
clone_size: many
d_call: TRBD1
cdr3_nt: TGTGCCAGCAGCTTAGTCTGGGAGACAGGGTTTGATAATTCACCCCTCCACTTT
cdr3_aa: CASSLVWETGFDNSPLHF

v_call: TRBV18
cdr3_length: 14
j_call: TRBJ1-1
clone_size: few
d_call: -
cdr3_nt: TGTGCCAGCTCATCGGGACAACAGAACACTGAAGCTTTCTTT
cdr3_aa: CASSSGQQNTEAFF

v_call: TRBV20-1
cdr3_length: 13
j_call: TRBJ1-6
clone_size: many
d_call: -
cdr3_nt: TGCAGTGCCCTGGGAGGGCGAGATTCACCCCTCCACTTT
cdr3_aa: CSALGGRDSPLHF

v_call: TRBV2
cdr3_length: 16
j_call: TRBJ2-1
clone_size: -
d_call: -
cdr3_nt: TGTGCCAGCAGTGATAGGGCTTCTCCACTGGCTAATGAGCAGTTCTTC
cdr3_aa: CASSDRASPLANEQFF

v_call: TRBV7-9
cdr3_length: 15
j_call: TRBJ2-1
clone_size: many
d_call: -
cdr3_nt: TGTGCCAGCAGTAACCGCCGGGATTCCTACAATGAGCAGTTCTTC
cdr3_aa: CASSNRRDSYNEQFF

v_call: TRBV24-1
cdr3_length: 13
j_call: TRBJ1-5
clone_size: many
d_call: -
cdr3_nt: TGTGCCACATCTGGGGGGTACAATCAGCCCCAGCATTTT
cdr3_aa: CATSGGYNQPQHF

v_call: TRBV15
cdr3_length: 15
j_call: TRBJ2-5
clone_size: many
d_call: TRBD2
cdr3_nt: TGTGCCACCAGCAGAGAGACTAGCGGATGGGAGACCCAGTACTTC
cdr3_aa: CATSRETSGWETQYF

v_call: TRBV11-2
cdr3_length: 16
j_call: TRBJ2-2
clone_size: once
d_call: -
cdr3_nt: TGTGCCAGCAGCTCGTCGGGACTCCTGAACACCGGGGAGCTGTTTTTT
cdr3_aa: CASSSSGLLNTGELFF

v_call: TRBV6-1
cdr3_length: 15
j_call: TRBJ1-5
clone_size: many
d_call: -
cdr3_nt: TGTGCCAGCAGTGAACAGGATTGGAGCAATCAGCCCCAGCATTTT
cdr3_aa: CASSEQDWSNQPQHF

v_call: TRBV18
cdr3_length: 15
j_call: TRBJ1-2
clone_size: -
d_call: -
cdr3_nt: TGTGCCAGCTCACCAAGCAGGGATCAATCCCATGGCTACACCTTC
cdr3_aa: CASSPSRDQSHGYTF

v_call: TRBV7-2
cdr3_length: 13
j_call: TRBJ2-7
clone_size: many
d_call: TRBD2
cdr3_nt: TGTGCCAGCAGCTTAGCTGGTAGCGGGGGAGGACACTTC
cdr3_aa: CASSLAGSGGGHF

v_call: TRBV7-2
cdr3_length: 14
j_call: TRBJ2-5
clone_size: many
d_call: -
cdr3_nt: TGTGCCAGCAGCTTAGAGGCATTACAAGAGACCCAGTACTTC
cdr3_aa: CASSLEALQETQYF

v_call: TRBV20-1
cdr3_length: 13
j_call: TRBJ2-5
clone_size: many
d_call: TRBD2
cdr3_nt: TGCAGTGCTCCGGGACTAGCGGGAGAGACCCAGTACTTC
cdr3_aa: CSAPGLAGETQYF

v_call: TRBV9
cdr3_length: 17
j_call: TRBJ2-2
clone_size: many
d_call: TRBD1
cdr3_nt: TGTGCCAGCAGCGTAAAACACGGACAGGAATACACCGGGGAGCTGTTTTTT
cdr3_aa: CASSVKHGQEYTGELFF

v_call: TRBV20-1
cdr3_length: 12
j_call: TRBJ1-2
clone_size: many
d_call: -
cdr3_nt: TGCAGTGCTTTTGCAGGGCCTTCTGGCTACACCTTC
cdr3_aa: CSAFAGPSGYTF

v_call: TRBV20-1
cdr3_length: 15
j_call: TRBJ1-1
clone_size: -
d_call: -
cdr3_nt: TGCAGTGCCCCGAGGGACCCCTGGGCGAACACTGAAGCTTTCTTT
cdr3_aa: CSAPRDPWANTEAFF

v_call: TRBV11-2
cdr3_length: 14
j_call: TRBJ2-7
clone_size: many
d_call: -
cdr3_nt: TGTGCCAGTAGATTAGGGGCGTTTACCTACGAGCAGTACTTC
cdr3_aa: CASRLGAFTYEQYF

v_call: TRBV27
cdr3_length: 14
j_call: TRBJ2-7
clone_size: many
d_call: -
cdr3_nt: TGTGCCAGCAGTTTATCGGGCCGGAACTACGAGCAGTACTTC
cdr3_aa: CASSLSGRNYEQYF

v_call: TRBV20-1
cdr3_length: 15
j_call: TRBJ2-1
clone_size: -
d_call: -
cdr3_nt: TGCAGTGCAGCAACGGGGGCTGTAGACTACAATGAGCAGTTCTTC
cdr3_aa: CSAATGAVDYNEQFF

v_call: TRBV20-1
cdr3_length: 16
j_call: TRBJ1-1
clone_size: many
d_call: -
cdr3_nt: TGCAGTGCTAGCCAGACAAGACACTCACTGGGAACTGAAGCTTTCTTT
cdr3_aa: CSASQTRHSLGTEAFF

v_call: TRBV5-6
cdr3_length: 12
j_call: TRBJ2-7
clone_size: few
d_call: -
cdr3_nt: TGTGCCAGCGGATTACGCTGGGGCGAGCAGTACTTC
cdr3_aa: CASGLRWGEQYF